These 6 T cell receptor beta chains were sequenced from one sample in a study of cytomegalovirus exposure and HLA in healthy donors. Assay used: immunoSEQ multiplex PCR; TCRdb lists only in-frame clones, some missing. The table shows around 120,000 clones, with about 90% occurring only once. Sequencing used PBMCs. The receptors derive from a woman aged 18-29 years in good health and CMV-seronegative.

The chain employs TRBV18 and TRBJ2-7; TRBD2 agrees at 8 bases. Germline V gene sequence: CDR1 KGHSH, CDR2 LQKENI. V dropped 2 bases and J dropped 4; count of bases not matched to a gene: 7. The CDR3 consists of 15 residues. The CDR3 reads CASSPTGSGVYEQYF. The CDR3 bases are TGTGCCAGCTCACCAACAGGTAGCGGGGTTTACGAGCAGTACTTC.

The genes are TRBV6-6 and TRBJ2-1, with a weak D call TRBD2 (5 bases). Trimming removed 6 bases from V and 0 bases from J, with 15 bases in between. The length of the CDR3 is 16 residues. Germline assignment: CDR1 MNHNY and CDR2 SVGAGI (reference sequence). CDR3 nucleotides: TGTGCCAGCAGGGCCACTAGATCCAGCTCCTACAATGAGCAGTTCTTC. Translated: CASRATRSSSYNEQFF.

Remarks on this clone: A junction boundary mismatches the germline segment, possibly from a read error. The V and J genes are TRBV10-3 and TRBJ2-7; D tentatively reads TRBD1 or TRBD2 (5 bases each). This CDR3 is built from 13 residues. The V gene's germline CDR1 is ENHRY and CDR2 SYGVKD. The CDR3 reads CAINEGPSYEQYF. CDR3 bases: TGTGCCATCAATGAGGGGCCAAGCTACGAGCAGTACTTC.

The chain is built from TRBV5-1 and TRBJ2-6; the D is unclear. The CDR3 length is 16 residues. Trimming left V 1 base short and J 0 bases short, with 8 bases between. Germline V gene lookup returns CDR1 SGHRS and CDR2 YFSETQ. CDR3 region: CASSLTVLSGANVLTF. In nucleotides, the CDR3 is TGCGCCAGCAGCTTGACGGTTCTCTCTGGGGCCAACGTCCTGACTTTC. The complete variable domain, with remaining parts taken from reference TRBV5-1 and TRBJ2-6, reads KAGVTQTPRYLIKTRGQQVTLSCSPISGHRSVSWYQQTPGQGLQFLFEYFSETQRNKGNFPGRFSGRQFSNSRSEMNVSTLELGDSALYLCASSLTVLSGANVLTFGAGSRLTVL.

The chain carries TRBV5-1 and TRBJ1-1, with a tentative D call TRBD1 (5 bases). The CDR3 consists of 14 residues. Between the trimmed V and J ends, which lost 4 bases and 4 bases, there was a span of 14 bases. CDR1 and CDR2 (germline): SGHRS, YFSETQ. The chain's CDR3 is CASSGGGGATEAFF. DNA for the CDR3: TGCGCCAGCAGCGGTGGTGGCGGGGCCACTGAAGCTTTCTTT.

The V gene is TRBV6-1, the J gene TRBJ2-7; 12 bases align to TRBD1. CDR3 length: 15 residues. Looked up from germline, CDR1 is MNHNS and CDR2 is SASEGT. V lost 3 bases and J lost 7; bases outside the gene matches: 7. The CDR3 here is CASSEYGTGGQEQYF. CDR3 in DNA: TGTGCCAGCAGTGAGTACGGGACAGGGGGCCAGGAGCAGTACTTC.